This T cell receptor (beta chain) came from a study of regulatory T cells in long-lasting Graves disease. The junction had 6 bases not matched to a gene; V was cut back by 0 bases and J by 4 bases. Germline lookup yields CDR1 SGHRS and CDR2 YFSETQ. The CDR3 runs 16 residues. Time point defined: newly diagnosed GD, antithyroid drugs for less than 3 months. From PBMCs, RNA was extracted and then used to make the TCR library. For TCR beta, libraries came from iRepertoire HTBI primers and Arm-PCR of CDR3 regions. TCRdb re-analysed the multiplex PCR reads in MiXCR, keeping a single row per CDR3 protein. The table lists more than 450,000 distinct CDR3 sequences, approximately 12% of them singletons, with about 8.9% in the top ten. These same data were also listed under a study on T cells in Graves' hyperthyroidism and ophthalmopathy. That paper notes: An initial round of RT-PCR targeting the TCR CDR3 relied on the HTBI primer set.

The chain combines TRBV5-1 with TRBJ2-5; 10 bases are shared with TRBD2. Specimen: peripheral blood mononuclear cells (PBMCs), collected at new diagnosis, from a patient treated with antithyroid drugs. This clonotype originated in a woman aged 25 to 45 with Graves disease. The DNA for the CDR3 is TGCGCCAGCAGCTTGGAGGGACTAGCGCCCCGAGAGACCCAGTACTTC. Translating gives CASSLEGLAPRETQYF.